Sequencing of this T cell receptor beta chain was carried out in a study of shared clonotypes between healthy human individuals. Authors' analysis steps: For the immunoSEQ data, sequences were junction-only without quality scores, so filtering differed. Using immunoSEQ multiplex PCR, the repertoire was profiled, and TCRdb retains in-frame clones only, with some absent. V, J and clone size are those of that table, while D and trimming were read from the DNA. This sample has a few million clones, with approximately 96% found just once. This clone has just one count. Germline CDR1 and CDR2: MNHEY and SMNVEV (reference sequence). The V gene end was trimmed by 6 bases and the J gene end by 5 bases; junction bases not matched to a gene: 7. CDR3 size: 15 residues.

This receptor was obtained from a man in his late teens or twenties in good health. The chain links TRBV27 to TRBJ1-5, with 10 bases that match TRBD1. Sequencing was performed on naive CD4+ T cells sorted from blood. Subset here: CD45RA+ positively selected. The CDR3 is CASSPRTGGDQPQHF. The CDR3 bases are TGTGCCAGCAGCCCTAGGACAGGGGGAGATCAGCCCCAGCATTTT.